Here is one T cell receptor (beta chain) with its context. The antigen remains unidentified. Averaging approximately 110 mL, one heparinised blood draw came from each individual donor. Stem cell-like memory, regulatory, central memory and naive CD4+ cells were sorted via CD45RO/CCR7/CD25/CD127/CD95/CD27. This record comes from a study of beta chain features in type 1 diabetes. Study-wide findings and caveats: A moderate, significant TCRB CDR3 shortening appeared in type 1 diabetes across four CD4+ subsets. Sequencing from cDNA could over-represent high-TCR-expressing cells.

As every portion of the isolated RNA was reverse transcribed, the sequencing read expressed TCRB transcripts. Sequenced by immunoSEQ multiplex PCR; TCRdb stores in-frame clones only, minus some. The sample holds approximately 240,000 clones, around 16% seen once. V was trimmed by 3 bases and J by 11 bases, leaving 12 bases between them. Per the germline V gene, CDR1 is MDHEN and CDR2 is SYDVKM. The CDR3 runs to 12 residues. This TCR derives from a man aged 25 to 40 with type 1 diabetes. The sample taken for sequencing was naive CD4+ T cells from blood. The chain joins TRBV28 to TRBJ2-3; D uncertain. The CDR3 DNA reads as TGTGCCAGCAGTTTTCCGGCTCCAGGGCAGTATTTT. It specifies CASSFPAPGQYF.